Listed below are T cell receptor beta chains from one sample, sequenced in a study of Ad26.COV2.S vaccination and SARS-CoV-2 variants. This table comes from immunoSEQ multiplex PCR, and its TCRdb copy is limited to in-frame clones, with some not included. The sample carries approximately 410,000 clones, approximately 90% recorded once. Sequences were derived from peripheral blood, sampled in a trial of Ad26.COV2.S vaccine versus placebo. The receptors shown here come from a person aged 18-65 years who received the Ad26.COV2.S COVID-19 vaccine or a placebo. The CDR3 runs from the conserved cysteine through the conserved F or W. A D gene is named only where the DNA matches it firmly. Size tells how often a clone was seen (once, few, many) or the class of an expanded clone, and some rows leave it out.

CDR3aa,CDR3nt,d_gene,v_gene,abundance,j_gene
CAISAGLASTDTQYF,TGTGCCATCAGTGCGGGACTAGCGAGCACAGATACGCAGTATTTT,TRBD2,TRBV10-3,.,TRBJ2-3
CASSESRQASSYEQYF,TGTGCCAGCAGTGAATCGCGACAGGCAAGCTCCTACGAGCAGTACTTC,.,TRBV6-1,once,TRBJ2-7
CASGFGDFPYGYTF,TGTGCTAGTGGTTTTGGGGACTTTCCATATGGCTACACCTTC,.,TRBV12-5,once,TRBJ1-2
CSVTETRLTDTQYF,TGCAGCGTTACAGAGACCCGCCTGACAGATACGCAGTATTTT,.,TRBV29-1,.,TRBJ2-3
CASSLEGSGYGYTF,TGCGCCAGCAGCTTGGAGGGATCCGGCTATGGCTACACCTTC,.,TRBV5-1,once,TRBJ1-2
CASSQIAGGYEQYF,TGTGCCAGCAGCCAAATAGCGGGGGGCTACGAGCAGTACTTC,TRBD2,TRBV14,.,TRBJ2-7
CASSVRQGSDTQYF,TGTGCCAGCAGCGTCAGACAGGGCTCGGATACGCAGTATTTT,TRBD1,TRBV9,once,TRBJ2-3
CASSGRRRTGELFF,TGTGCCAGCAGTGGACGGAGGAGGACCGGGGAGCTGTTTTTT,.,TRBV2,.,TRBJ2-2
CASNSGTGPHPRTYGYTF,TGTGCCAGTAATTCCGGGACAGGGCCCCATCCACGAACTTATGGCTACACCTTC,TRBD1,TRBV19,once,TRBJ1-2
CASSLVAGTHEQYF,TGTGCCAGCAGCTTAGTGGCAGGGACCCACGAGCAGTACTTC,.,TRBV7-8,.,TRBJ2-7
CASSLKSQENEKLFF,TGTGCCAGCAGCCTGAAATCACAGGAGAATGAAAAACTGTTTTTT,.,TRBV5-6,.,TRBJ1-4
CASSPQAAGTAYGYTF,TGTGCCAGCAGCCCGCAAGCCGCGGGGACGGCCTATGGCTACACCTTC,.,TRBV7-2,.,TRBJ1-2
CASSIQGANYGYTF,TGTGCCAGTAGTATCCAGGGGGCCAACTATGGCTACACCTTC,TRBD1,TRBV19,.,TRBJ1-2
CASTMTSGGTDTQYF,TGTGCCAGCACCATGACTAGCGGGGGTACAGATACGCAGTATTTT,TRBD2,TRBV6-5,.,TRBJ2-3
CASSEGRSSETQYF,TGTGCCAGCAGCGAGGGCAGATCTTCAGAGACCCAGTACTTC,.,TRBV9,.,TRBJ2-5
CASSDRTSGANNGYTF,TGTGCCAGCTCAGACAGGACTTCTGGGGCCAATAATGGCTACACCTTC,.,TRBV18,.,TRBJ1-2
CASRGQGDQPQHF,TGTGCCAGTAGGGGACAGGGTGATCAGCCCCAGCATTTT,TRBD1,TRBV19,few,TRBJ1-5
CASSVPAGGIRSTDTQYF,TGTGCCAGCAGCGTCCCCGCGGGGGGCATTAGGAGCACAGATACGCAGTATTTT,TRBD2,TRBV13,.,TRBJ2-3
CATSRTGGLSYEQYF,TGTGCCACCTCGCGGACAGGGGGCTTATCCTACGAGCAGTACTTC,TRBD1,TRBV6-5,.,TRBJ2-7
CASSLGRRVGNQPQHF,TGTGCCAGCAGTTTGGGACGAAGAGTCGGCAATCAGCCCCAGCATTTT,.,TRBV6-2/TRBV6-3,once,TRBJ1-5